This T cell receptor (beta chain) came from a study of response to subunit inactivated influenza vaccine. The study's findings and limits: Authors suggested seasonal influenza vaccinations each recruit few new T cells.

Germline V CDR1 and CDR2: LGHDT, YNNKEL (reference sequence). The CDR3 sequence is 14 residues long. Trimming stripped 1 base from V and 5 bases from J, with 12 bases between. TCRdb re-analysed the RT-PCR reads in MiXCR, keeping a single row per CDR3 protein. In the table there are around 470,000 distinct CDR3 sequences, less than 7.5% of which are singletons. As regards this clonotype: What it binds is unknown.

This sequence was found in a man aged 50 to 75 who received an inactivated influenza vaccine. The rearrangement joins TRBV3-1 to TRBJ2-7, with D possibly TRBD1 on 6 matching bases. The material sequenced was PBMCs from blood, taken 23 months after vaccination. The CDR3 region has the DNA TGTGCCAGCAGCCAAGGGACAGTAAGGGACGAGCAGTACTTC. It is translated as CASSQGTVRDEQYF.